Each of the 32 T cell receptor beta chains below was sequenced from the same sample in a study of response to subunit inactivated influenza vaccine listed by TCRdb under 2018. Library creation used RT-PCR. The sequencing machine was an Illumina HiSeq 2500. TCRdb cleaned the public reads at Q25 with fastp, built clones with MiXCR and kept in-frame beta chains. Here each entry gathers all rows of one CDR3 protein and keeps the most common genes and DNA. This sample gives under 950,000 distinct CDR3 sequences in total; 21% of them show up just once. 10% to 13% of the sample comes from the top ten. This specimen was PBMCs from blood, taken more than 4 days after vaccination. The receptor source for this set is a man in his fifties or sixties who received an inactivated influenza vaccine. Donor details come from another sample of the same person, matched by shared clones.

This chain uses TRBV12-3 or TRBV12-4 with TRBJ1-6, with D possibly TRBD1 on 6 matching bases. The CDR3 has 14 amino acids. V was pared by 1 base and J by 5 bases, with 6 bases between. CDR3 protein: CASSLGGHNSPLHF. As DNA, the CDR3 is TGTGCCAGCAGTTTAGGGGGGCATAATTCACCCCTCCACTTT.

This rearrangement joins TRBV7-2 to TRBJ2-1; D is ambiguous. The germline gives CDR1 SGHTA, CDR2 FQGNSA. V shed 5 bases and J shed 8 bases, with 16 bases lying between them. The CDR3 totals 14 residues. CDR3 residues: CASSRARLWDEQFF. The DNA of the CDR3 is TGTGCCAGCAGCCGGGCCAGGCTTTGGGATGAGCAGTTCTTC.

The J gene is TRBJ1-1, the V gene TRBV9; D ambiguous. CDR1 SGDLS and CDR2 YYNGEE come from the germline V gene. Trimming cost V 1 base and J 4 bases, with 8 bases left between them. The CDR3 loop spans 13 amino acids. DNA for the CDR3: TGTGCCAGCAGCGTACAGGTGGGCACTGAAGCTTTCTTT. It encodes CASSVQVGTEAFF.

The J gene is TRBJ1-5, the V gene TRBV12-3 or TRBV12-4; maybe TRBD1 (6 bases). V lost 8 bases and J 5 bases, leaving 13 bases between the germline ends. This CDR3 is built from 13 residues. The CDR3 here is CASRTGFDQPQHF. In DNA form, the CDR3 reads TGTGCCAGCCGTACAGGGTTCGATCAGCCCCAGCATTTT.

CDR3 sequence: CASSPSRASSYEQYF. The CDR3 DNA reads TGTGCCAGCTCACCGTCCAGGGCTAGCTCCTACGAGCAGTACTTC. V usage is TRBV18 and J usage is TRBJ2-7; D is possibly TRBD1 (5 bases). The V and J ends lost 3 bases and 0 bases respectively, with 12 bases between them. The CDR3 runs 15 residues. CDR1 is KGHSH and CDR2 is LQKENI in the germline V gene.

The chain has TRBV12-3 or TRBV12-4 and TRBJ2-5; D is perhaps TRBD1 or TRBD2 (6 bases each). The CDR3 length is 16 residues. V was cut by 5 bases and J by 4 bases, with 20 bases left in between. CDR3 sequence (DNA): TGTGCCAGCAGTCCGAAATTTTGGGGGGCGGGAGAGACCCAGTACTTC. Residues: CASSPKFWGAGETQYF.

Ten or more counts support this clonotype. This chain joins TRBV25-1 and TRBJ1-5, with 8 bases lining up with TRBD1. The CDR3 consists of 13 residues. Germline CDR1 is MGHDK and CDR2 is SYGVNS. With V trimmed by 8 bases and J by 6 bases, 6 bases remained unmatched. This CDR3 is CASLDRAGQPQHF. CDR3 nucleotide sequence: TGTGCCAGCCTGGACAGGGCTGGTCAGCCCCAGCATTTT.

The chain uses TRBV2 and TRBJ2-1, with 11 bases aligning to TRBD2. J gave up 7 bases and V 6 bases, and 8 bases lay outside the gene matches. This CDR3 contains 15 residues. CDR1 is SNHLY, CDR2 FYNNEI, per germline. The CDR3 spells CASRELAGAGNEQFF. The CDR3 bases are TGTGCCAGCAGGGAACTAGCGGGAGCCGGGAATGAGCAGTTCTTC.

This chain uses TRBV6-2 or TRBV6-3 with TRBJ2-7; 11 nucleotides match TRBD1. This CDR3 comprises 15 residues. J gave up 0 bases and V 6 bases, and 4 bases lay outside the gene matches. Germline V gene sequence: CDR1 MNHEY, CDR2 SVGEGT. The CDR3 protein is CASRADRGPSYEQYF. CDR3 bases: TGTGCCAGCAGGGCGGACAGGGGGCCCTCCTACGAGCAGTACTTC.

The V gene is TRBV5-1, the J gene TRBJ2-7; no reliable D call. Germline-derived CDR1 and CDR2 are SGHRS and YFSETQ. V was pared by 2 bases and J by 6 bases, with 15 bases between. The CDR3 contains 14 residues. CDR3 residues: CASSFTRPFSEQYF. The CDR3 DNA reads as TGCGCCAGCAGCTTTACGAGGCCCTTCAGCGAGCAGTACTTC. The entire variable domain, with the rest obtained from reference TRBV5-1 and TRBJ2-7, is as follows: KAGVTQTPRYLIKTRGQQVTLSCSPISGHRSVSWYQQTPGQGLQFLFEYFSETQRNKGNFPGRFSGRQFSNSRSEMNVSTLELGDSALYLCASSFTRPFSEQYFGPGTRLTVT.

This clonotype was counted ten times or more. V usage is TRBV6-1 and J usage is TRBJ2-3; no clear D gene. Germline-derived CDR1 and CDR2 are MNHNS and SASEGT. The CDR3 is 14 amino acids. With 3 bases removed from V and 3 bases from J, the gap between germline ends came to 10 bases. The DNA for the CDR3 is TGTGCCAGCAGTGACCTACAGACAACAGATACGCAGTATTTT. It codes for CASSDLQTTDTQYF.

V and J are TRBV6-2 or TRBV6-3 and TRBJ2-2; D is perhaps TRBD1 (7 bases). The CDR3 length is 14 residues. Trimming took 3 bases from V and 7 from J, leaving 12 bases between them. Germline values: CDR1 MNHEY, CDR2 SVGEGT. The CDR3 region has the DNA TGTGCCAGCAGTTATGGGACAGCGGGCGGGGAGCTGTTTTTT. Encoded protein: CASSYGTAGGELFF.

The V and J genes are TRBV12-3 or TRBV12-4 and TRBJ2-3; weak D call: TRBD1 (5 bases). CDR3 length: 14 amino acids. V was shortened by 5 bases and J by 2 bases, with 11 bases between the two germline ends. The CDR3 is CASSERQYTDTQYF. In DNA form, the CDR3 reads TGTGCCAGCAGTGAGAGACAGTACACAGATACGCAGTATTTT.

The sample holds many counts of this clonotype. The chain is built from TRBV3-1 and TRBJ2-1, with 16 bases identical to TRBD2. This CDR3 is built from 19 residues. Germline CDR1 reads LGHDT; CDR2 reads YNNKEL (reference sequence). V dropped 10 bases and J dropped 1; count of bases not matched to a gene: 13. The CDR3 nucleotides read TGTGCCATCAGTTCAGGGACTAGCGGGAGGGCCAGGTCCTACAATGAGCAGTTCTTC. Encoded protein: CAISSGTSGRARSYNEQFF.

In its sample, this clonotype was seen many times. The gene calls are TRBV12-3 or TRBV12-4 and TRBJ2-3, with D possibly matching TRBD2 (6 bases). The V and J ends lost 4 bases and 9 bases respectively, with 11 bases between them. This CDR3 region has 12 residues. This chain's CDR3 is CASSSGRGTQYF. The CDR3 DNA reads as TGTGCCAGCAGTTCCGGGCGGGGAACGCAGTATTTT.

This clonotype was counted a few times. The rearrangement uses TRBV20-1 and TRBJ2-2; weak D call: TRBD1 (6 bases). V shed 6 bases and J shed 2 bases, with 13 bases lying between them. CDR1 is DFQATT, CDR2 SNEGSKA, per germline (reference sequence). The CDR3 length is 14 residues. The DNA of the CDR3 is TGCAGTGCGTCCGGACAGATAAACACCGGGGAGCTGTTTTTT. This encodes CSASGQINTGELFF.

This chain connects TRBV10-2 to TRBJ1-3, with unresolved D. V lost 0 bases and J 0 bases, leaving 9 bases between the germline ends. In germline, CDR1 is WSHSY, CDR2 SAAADI. The CDR3 runs to 16 residues. CDR3 nucleotides: TGCGCCAGCAGTGAGTCAAGGGTTCCCTCTGGAAACACCATATATTTT. It translates to CASSESRVPSGNTIYF.

This clonotype occurred a few times. V is TRBV5-5 and J is TRBJ2-3, with TRBD1 as a possible D gene (5 bases). V shed 2 bases and J shed 2 bases, with 12 bases lying between them. CDR1 and CDR2 (germline): SGHKS, YYEKEE (reference sequence). The CDR3 has 15 amino acids. CDR3 in amino acids: CASSFWGLSTDTQYF. In DNA, the CDR3 is TGTGCCAGCAGCTTTTGGGGCCTCTCCACAGATACGCAGTATTTT.

V usage is TRBV20-1 and J usage is TRBJ2-1, with D perhaps TRBD2 (6 bases). CDR1 DFQATT and CDR2 SNEGSKA come from the germline V gene (reference sequence). V was pared by 6 bases and J by 6 bases, with 18 bases between. The CDR3 has 14 residues. CDR3 in amino acids: CSAETGRGINEQFF. The CDR3 DNA is TGCAGTGCAGAAACGGGACGCGGGATCAATGAGCAGTTCTTC.

J is TRBJ2-7 and V is TRBV7-9, with 14 bases matching TRBD2. V gave up 4 bases and J gave up 6 bases; unmatched junction bases: 8. The CDR3 consists of 16 residues. Per germline, CDR1 SEHNR and CDR2 FQNEAQ (reference sequence). The CDR3 region has the DNA TGTGCCAGCAGCTCTGGACTAGCGGGAGGACGGAGCGAGCAGTACTTC. It is translated as CASSSGLAGGRSEQYF.

The chain carries TRBV12-3 or TRBV12-4 and TRBJ1-2; the match to TRBD1 covers 10 bases. CDR3 length: 15 residues. Trimming took 5 bases from V and 3 from J; bases not matched to a gene: 6. The CDR3 nucleotides are TGTGCCAGCAGTCAGACAGGGGGCTGGGACTATGGCTACACCTTC. Amino acids: CASSQTGGWDYGYTF.

This clonotype has at least ten counts. The chain uses TRBV5-6 and TRBJ2-5, with a weak D call TRBD2 (6 bases). Trimming removed 0 bases at V and 0 bases at J, with 9 bases between. Germline CDR1 is SGHDT and CDR2 is YYEEEE. The CDR3 runs 15 residues. The CDR3 region is CASSLVRDYQETQYF. The CDR3 region has the DNA TGTGCCAGCAGCTTGGTAAGGGACTACCAAGAGACCCAGTACTTC.

The chain carries TRBV20-1 and TRBJ1-5, with 11 bases that match TRBD1. There are 19 residues in the CDR3. Germline-derived CDR1 and CDR2 are DFQATT and SNEGSKA (reference sequence). The V gene end was trimmed by 2 bases and the J gene end by 0 bases; junction bases not matched to a gene: 12. CDR3 nucleotide sequence: TGCAGTGCTAGACCCGACCGGGACAGGGGGTCCTATAGCAATCAGCCCCAGCATTTT. This sequence encodes CSARPDRDRGSYSNQPQHF.

The chain recombines TRBV2 with TRBJ2-3, with D uncertain. This CDR3 has 14 residues. Trimming took off 4 bases at V and 4 bases at J, with 12 bases between the two ends. CDR1 SNHLY and CDR2 FYNNEI come from the germline V gene. DNA of the CDR3: TGTGCCAGCAGTGTACTGGTGTCTGCAGATACGCAGTATTTT. Encoded protein: CASSVLVSADTQYF.

The chain uses TRBV29-1 and TRBJ2-2; 9 bases line up with TRBD1. This CDR3 contains 15 residues. CDR1 and CDR2 from the germline V gene are SQVTM and ANQGSEA. The ends lost 7 bases at V and 0 bases at J; junction bases unmatched: 6. The DNA for the CDR3 is TGCAGCGGGGGGACAGGGCCTACGAACACCGGGGAGCTGTTTTTT. Its protein product is CSGGTGPTNTGELFF.

The rearrangement uses TRBV4-3 and TRBJ1-6, with a weak D call TRBD1 (5 bases). Trimming removed 3 bases at V and 8 bases at J, with 11 bases between. Germline CDR1 and CDR2: LGHNA and YSLEER. This CDR3 contains 14 residues. CDR3 in amino acids: CASSQGRVHSPLHF. The CDR3 nucleotides are TGCGCCAGCAGCCAGGGCAGGGTACATTCACCCCTCCACTTT.

This clonotype was counted only a few times. This rearrangement joins TRBV12-3 or TRBV12-4 to TRBJ2-7, with 7 bases lining up with TRBD1. The CDR3 covers 17 residues. Losses at the gene ends were 3 bases for V and 3 bases for J; bases not matched to a gene: 14. CDR3 in DNA: TGTGCCAGCAGTTTGCGGAGTCCGGGACAGAGAGTCTACGAGCAGTACTTC. Protein sequence: CASSLRSPGQRVYEQYF.

In regard to this clonotype: Germline and junction disagree at one end, which may indicate a read error. The rearrangement uses TRBV6-1 and TRBJ1-1; a weak D match, TRBD1 (5 bases). Germline V gives CDR1 MNHNS, CDR2 SASEGT. The CDR3 extends over 13 amino acids. CDR3 bases: TGTGCCAGCAGACTAAGTACGGACACTGTAGCTTTCTTT. Translation: CASRLSTDTVAFF.

The V call is TRBV20-1, the J call TRBJ2-5; no definite D call. With 0 bases removed from V and 5 bases from J, the gap between germline ends came to 10 bases. The CDR3 totals 13 residues. The germline V gene has CDR1 DFQATT and CDR2 SNEGSKA (reference sequence). CDR3 sequence (DNA): TGCAGTGCTAGAGATCCCCCCGATGAGACCCAGTACTTC. Protein product: CSARDPPDETQYF.

The chain is built from TRBV5-6 and TRBJ2-4; TRBD2 matches at 7 bases. CDR1 and CDR2 (germline): SGHDT, YYEEEE. Unmatched junction bases numbered 6, after V lost 3 bases and J lost 0 bases. The CDR3 contains 16 residues. CDR3 sequence reads: CASSWGGELAKNIQYF. The CDR3 nucleotides read TGTGCCAGCAGCTGGGGGGGGGAACTAGCCAAAAACATTCAGTACTTC.

The chain recombines TRBV6-1 with TRBJ2-1; 12 bases match TRBD2. Germline V CDR1 and CDR2: MNHNS, SASEGT. Trimming at V came to 8 bases and at J to 5 bases, leaving 4 bases not matched to a gene. This CDR3 contains 14 residues. The CDR3 region is CASRRLAGDNEQFF. DNA of the CDR3: TGTGCCAGCCGAAGACTAGCGGGGGACAATGAGCAGTTCTTC.

This clonotype has only a few counts. The CDR3 sequence is CASSQEADPNQPQHF. CDR3 coding DNA: TGCGCCAGCAGCCAAGAGGCCGACCCTAATCAGCCCCAGCATTTT. The chain couples TRBV4-3 to TRBJ1-5, with unresolved D. The CDR3 consists of 15 residues. Germline-derived CDR1 and CDR2 are LGHNA and YSLEER. V lost 0 bases and J 4 bases, leaving 10 bases between the germline ends.